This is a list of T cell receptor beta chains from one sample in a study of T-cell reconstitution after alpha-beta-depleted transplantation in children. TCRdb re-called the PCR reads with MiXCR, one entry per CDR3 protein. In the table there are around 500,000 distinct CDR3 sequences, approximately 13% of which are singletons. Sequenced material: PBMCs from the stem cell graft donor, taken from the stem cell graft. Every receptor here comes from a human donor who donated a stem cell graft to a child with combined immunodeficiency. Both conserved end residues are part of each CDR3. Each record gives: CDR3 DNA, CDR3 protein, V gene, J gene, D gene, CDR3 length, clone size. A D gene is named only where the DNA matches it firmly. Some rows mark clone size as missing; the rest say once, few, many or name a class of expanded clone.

CDR3nt: TGTGCCACGACGGACAGCTTCTACAATGAGCAGTTCTTC; CDR3aa: CATTDSFYNEQFF; v_gene: TRBV24-1; j_gene: TRBJ2-1; d_gene: .; len: 13; abundance: .
CDR3nt: TGTGCCAGCAGCTTCCGGTTCATGAACACTGAAGCTTTCTTT; CDR3aa: CASSFRFMNTEAFF; v_gene: TRBV11-3; j_gene: TRBJ1-1; d_gene: .; len: 14; abundance: few
CDR3nt: TGTGCCAGCACTACGGACAGGGGTCGATTTCCGAACACCGGGGAGCTGTTTTTT; CDR3aa: CASTTDRGRFPNTGELFF; v_gene: TRBV12-3/TRBV12-4; j_gene: TRBJ2-2; d_gene: TRBD1; len: 18; abundance: .
CDR3nt: TGTGCCAGCAGTTACGCGGGGAACTATGGCTACACCTTC; CDR3aa: CASSYAGNYGYTF; v_gene: TRBV6-5; j_gene: TRBJ1-2; d_gene: .; len: 13; abundance: few
CDR3nt: TGCGCCAGCAGCCCAGGACCGTTCTCCTACGAGCAGTACTTC; CDR3aa: CASSPGPFSYEQYF; v_gene: TRBV4-3; j_gene: TRBJ2-7; d_gene: .; len: 14; abundance: many
CDR3nt: TGTGCCAGCAGTATGACCGGGACAGGGATAGCCGGGGAGCTGTTTTTT; CDR3aa: CASSMTGTGIAGELFF; v_gene: TRBV6-1; j_gene: TRBJ2-2; d_gene: TRBD1; len: 16; abundance: many
CDR3nt: TGTGCCAGCAGTGGGGGACTAGCGGGATCGGAGGGTGAGCAGTTCTTC; CDR3aa: CASSGGLAGSEGEQFF; v_gene: TRBV25-1; j_gene: TRBJ2-1; d_gene: TRBD2; len: 16; abundance: many
CDR3nt: TGCAGCGTTGCCTTAGTAGCGGGGGTGAAGACCCAGTACTTC; CDR3aa: CSVALVAGVKTQYF; v_gene: TRBV29-1; j_gene: TRBJ2-5; d_gene: TRBD2; len: 14; abundance: few
CDR3nt: TGTGCCAGCAGCTTAGTGTGGGGGGGCATAGATACGCAGTATTTT; CDR3aa: CASSLVWGGIDTQYF; v_gene: TRBV11-2; j_gene: TRBJ2-3; d_gene: .; len: 15; abundance: .
CDR3nt: TGTGCCAGCAGCGAGCGGACTTACACAGATACGCAGTATTTT; CDR3aa: CASSERTYTDTQYF; v_gene: TRBV9; j_gene: TRBJ2-3; d_gene: .; len: 14; abundance: many
CDR3nt: TGTGCCACCAGTGACCCCTGGGACGGACGCACAGATACGCAGTATTTT; CDR3aa: CATSDPWDGRTDTQYF; v_gene: TRBV24-1; j_gene: TRBJ2-3; d_gene: .; len: 16; abundance: many
CDR3nt: TGTGCCAGCAGCGTAAGAAGCGAGCTCACAGATACGCAGTATTTT; CDR3aa: CASSVRSELTDTQYF; v_gene: TRBV9; j_gene: TRBJ2-3; d_gene: .; len: 15; abundance: few
CDR3nt: TGCGCCAGCAGCTTGGGAGGGACCATGAAAGAGACCCAGTACTTC; CDR3aa: CASSLGGTMKETQYF; v_gene: TRBV5-1; j_gene: TRBJ2-5; d_gene: .; len: 15; abundance: .
CDR3nt: TGTGCCAGCTCACCACAGGTGTATCTAGCCAAAAACATTCAGTACTTC; CDR3aa: CASSPQVYLAKNIQYF; v_gene: TRBV18; j_gene: TRBJ2-4; d_gene: .; len: 16; abundance: few
CDR3nt: TGCAGTGCTAGACCGTCAGGGTCTAACTATGGCTACACCTTC; CDR3aa: CSARPSGSNYGYTF; v_gene: TRBV20-1; j_gene: TRBJ1-2; d_gene: .; len: 14; abundance: .
CDR3nt: TGCGCCAGCAGCTTGGATGGGACAGGTAAATCCTACGAGCAGTACTTC; CDR3aa: CASSLDGTGKSYEQYF; v_gene: TRBV5-1; j_gene: TRBJ2-7; d_gene: TRBD1; len: 16; abundance: few
CDR3nt: TGCGCCAGCAGTAGCCAGCGGGGGGATAATGAGCAGTTCTTC; CDR3aa: CASSSQRGDNEQFF; v_gene: TRBV4-1; j_gene: TRBJ2-1; d_gene: TRBD2; len: 14; abundance: .
CDR3nt: TGTGCCAGCAGTTCCCTCAGCACAGATACGCAGTATTTT; CDR3aa: CASSSLSTDTQYF; v_gene: TRBV6-2/TRBV6-3; j_gene: TRBJ2-3; d_gene: .; len: 13; abundance: many
CDR3nt: TGTGCCAGCAGTGAATTTGTAGGGGGCGGTAAAGATGGCTACACCTTC; CDR3aa: CASSEFVGGGKDGYTF; v_gene: TRBV25-1; j_gene: TRBJ1-2; d_gene: TRBD1; len: 16; abundance: .
CDR3nt: TGTGCCATCAGCACGACCGGGACAGGGGTAGAGTTTGCCTACAATGAGCAGTTCTTC; CDR3aa: CAISTTGTGVEFAYNEQFF; v_gene: TRBV10-3; j_gene: TRBJ2-1; d_gene: TRBD1; len: 19; abundance: .
CDR3nt: TGTGCCAGCAGTTACTCCCTGGCGGGGGGCTCCTACAATGAGCAGTTCTTC; CDR3aa: CASSYSLAGGSYNEQFF; v_gene: TRBV6-5; j_gene: TRBJ2-1; d_gene: TRBD2; len: 17; abundance: .
CDR3nt: TGTGCCAGCAGTTACCTTAGACAGGCCCCTAAAACCCAGTACTTC; CDR3aa: CASSYLRQAPKTQYF; v_gene: TRBV6-5; j_gene: TRBJ2-5; d_gene: .; len: 15; abundance: few
CDR3nt: TGTGCCGCGTGGACAGACCTAATTAGCTCCTACAATGAGCAGTTCTTC; CDR3aa: CAAWTDLISSYNEQFF; v_gene: TRBV28; j_gene: TRBJ2-1; d_gene: .; len: 16; abundance: few
CDR3nt: TGTGCCACCAGCAGTGAGGGGGCAACCGGGGAGCTGTTTTTT; CDR3aa: CATSSEGATGELFF; v_gene: TRBV15; j_gene: TRBJ2-2; d_gene: TRBD1; len: 14; abundance: .
CDR3nt: TGTGCCAGTAGTATAGATGGGTCCAATCCAAATGAGCAGTTCTTC; CDR3aa: CASSIDGSNPNEQFF; v_gene: TRBV19; j_gene: TRBJ2-1; d_gene: .; len: 15; abundance: few
CDR3nt: TGTGCCACCGGACTAGCGGGGAAGGAGGGGCAGCAGTACTTC; CDR3aa: CATGLAGKEGQQYF; v_gene: TRBV10-3; j_gene: TRBJ2-7; d_gene: TRBD2; len: 14; abundance: few
CDR3nt: TGTGCCAGTAGTGAAACAGGGATTCGCGAGACCCAGTACTTC; CDR3aa: CASSETGIRETQYF; v_gene: TRBV19; j_gene: TRBJ2-5; d_gene: .; len: 14; abundance: .
CDR3nt: TGTGCCGCCGGGGACCCACAACCCAGGGAGCGACCGGACTACAATGAGCAGTTCTTC; CDR3aa: CAAGDPQPRERPDYNEQFF; v_gene: TRBV7-9; j_gene: TRBJ2-1; d_gene: .; len: 19; abundance: few
CDR3nt: TGTGCCAGTAGTATAGGAACATCCAAAAACATTCAGTACTTC; CDR3aa: CASSIGTSKNIQYF; v_gene: TRBV19; j_gene: TRBJ2-4; d_gene: .; len: 14; abundance: once
CDR3nt: TGCGCCAGCAGCTTTACGCGTCCCAGCACAGATACGCAGTATTTT; CDR3aa: CASSFTRPSTDTQYF; v_gene: TRBV5-1; j_gene: TRBJ2-3; d_gene: .; len: 15; abundance: .
CDR3nt: TGTGCCAGCAGCTCGGGACTAGCGGGGGGGAACATGCAGTATTTT; CDR3aa: CASSSGLAGGNMQYF; v_gene: TRBV5-5; j_gene: TRBJ2-3; d_gene: TRBD2; len: 15; abundance: few
CDR3nt: TGTGCCAGCAGCTCACCGGGACAGATGAGGACTACTGAAGCTTTCTTT; CDR3aa: CASSSPGQMRTTEAFF; v_gene: TRBV7-2; j_gene: TRBJ1-1; d_gene: TRBD1; len: 16; abundance: .
CDR3nt: TGTGCCAGCAGTTTTGTGGGGGAGGCCCAGTACTTC; CDR3aa: CASSFVGEAQYF; v_gene: TRBV12-3/TRBV12-4; j_gene: TRBJ2-5; d_gene: .; len: 12; abundance: many
CDR3nt: TGTGCCAGCAGTCCGTCGACAGGGCTGAACAATCAGCCCCAGCATTTT; CDR3aa: CASSPSTGLNNQPQHF; v_gene: TRBV27; j_gene: TRBJ1-5; d_gene: TRBD1; len: 16; abundance: few
CDR3nt: TGCAGCGTTGGGTCGGCTGCCGGGACAGGGGGCGGGCAGTACTTC; CDR3aa: CSVGSAAGTGGGQYF; v_gene: TRBV29-1; j_gene: TRBJ2-7; d_gene: TRBD1; len: 15; abundance: .
CDR3nt: TGTGCCAGCAGCGTAGCTTCGGGGGGGGGCGTCACAGATACGCAGTATTTT; CDR3aa: CASSVASGGGVTDTQYF; v_gene: TRBV9; j_gene: TRBJ2-3; d_gene: TRBD2; len: 17; abundance: .
CDR3nt: TGTGCCAGCACCTTACGTGGGGCCAGCACAGATACGCAGTATTTT; CDR3aa: CASTLRGASTDTQYF; v_gene: TRBV12-3/TRBV12-4; j_gene: TRBJ2-3; d_gene: .; len: 15; abundance: once
CDR3nt: TGTGCCAGCAGCCGTAACAGGGGTTTAACAGATACGCAGTATTTT; CDR3aa: CASSRNRGLTDTQYF; v_gene: TRBV4-2; j_gene: TRBJ2-3; d_gene: TRBD1; len: 15; abundance: .
CDR3nt: TGTGCCAGCAGTATTCTAGACAGGGACAATTCACCCCTCCACTTT; CDR3aa: CASSILDRDNSPLHF; v_gene: TRBV12-3/TRBV12-4; j_gene: TRBJ1-6; d_gene: TRBD1; len: 15; abundance: .
CDR3nt: TGCGCCAGCAGCTCAGGGGAATTGGCGACCCAGTACTTC; CDR3aa: CASSSGELATQYF; v_gene: TRBV5-1; j_gene: TRBJ2-5; d_gene: .; len: 13; abundance: .
CDR3nt: TGCGCCACCCCCCCGGAGCGAACAGATACGCAGTATTTT; CDR3aa: CATPPERTDTQYF; v_gene: TRBV5-1; j_gene: TRBJ2-3; d_gene: .; len: 13; abundance: .
CDR3nt: TGTGCCAGCTCACCGTGGGGCCCCTACAATGAGCAGTTCTTC; CDR3aa: CASSPWGPYNEQFF; v_gene: TRBV18; j_gene: TRBJ2-1; d_gene: .; len: 14; abundance: .
CDR3nt: TGTGCCAGCAGCAAAGGACGGGAGGAACAGCCCCAGCATTTT; CDR3aa: CASSKGREEQPQHF; v_gene: TRBV12-3/TRBV12-4; j_gene: TRBJ1-5; d_gene: .; len: 14; abundance: .
CDR3nt: TGTGCCAGCGTCCTGTATGCCACAGATACGCAGTATTTT; CDR3aa: CASVLYATDTQYF; v_gene: TRBV6-6; j_gene: TRBJ2-3; d_gene: .; len: 13; abundance: many
CDR3nt: TGCGCCAGCAGCTTCTGGGGGACTAGCGGGATCTCCTACAATGAGCAGTTCTTC; CDR3aa: CASSFWGTSGISYNEQFF; v_gene: TRBV5-1; j_gene: TRBJ2-1; d_gene: TRBD2; len: 18; abundance: many
CDR3nt: TGTGCCTGGCTGCTCAGGGTGGGAAACACCGGGGAGCTGTTTTTT; CDR3aa: CAWLLRVGNTGELFF; v_gene: TRBV30; j_gene: TRBJ2-2; d_gene: .; len: 15; abundance: .